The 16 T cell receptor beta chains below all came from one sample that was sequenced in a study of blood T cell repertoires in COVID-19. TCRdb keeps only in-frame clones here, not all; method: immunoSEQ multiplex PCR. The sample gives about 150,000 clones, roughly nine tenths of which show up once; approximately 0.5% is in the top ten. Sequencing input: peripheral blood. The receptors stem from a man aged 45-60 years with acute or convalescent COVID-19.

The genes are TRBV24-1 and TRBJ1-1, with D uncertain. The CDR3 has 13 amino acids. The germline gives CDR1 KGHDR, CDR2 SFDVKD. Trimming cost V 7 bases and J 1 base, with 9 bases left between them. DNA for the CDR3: TGTGCCACCAGCCTAGACTCGAACACTGAAGCTTTCTTT. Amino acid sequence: CATSLDSNTEAFF.

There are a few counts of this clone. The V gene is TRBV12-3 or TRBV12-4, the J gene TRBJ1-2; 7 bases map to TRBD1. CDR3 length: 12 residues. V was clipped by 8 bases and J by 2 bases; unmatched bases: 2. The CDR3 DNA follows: TGTGCCAGCGGGGACAGAAACTATGGCTACACCTTC. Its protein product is CASGDRNYGYTF.

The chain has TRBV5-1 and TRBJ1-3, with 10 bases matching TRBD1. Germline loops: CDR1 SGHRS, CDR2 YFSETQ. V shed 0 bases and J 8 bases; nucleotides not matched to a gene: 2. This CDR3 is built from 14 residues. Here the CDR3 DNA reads TGCGCCAGCAGCTTGGGCGGACAGGGGGACACCATATATTTT. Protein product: CASSLGGQGDTIYF.

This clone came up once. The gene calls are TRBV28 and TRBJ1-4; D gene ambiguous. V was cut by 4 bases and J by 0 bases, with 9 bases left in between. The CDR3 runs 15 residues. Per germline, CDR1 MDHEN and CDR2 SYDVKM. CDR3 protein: CASSSLGATNEKLFF. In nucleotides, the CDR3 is TGTGCCAGCAGTTCCCTAGGTGCAACTAATGAAAAACTGTTTTTT.

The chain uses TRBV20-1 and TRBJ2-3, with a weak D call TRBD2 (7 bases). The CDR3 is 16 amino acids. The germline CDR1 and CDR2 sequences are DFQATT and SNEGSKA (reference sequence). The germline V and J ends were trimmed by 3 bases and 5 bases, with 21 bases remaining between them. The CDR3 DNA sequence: TGCAGTGCTAGTGTGGGCCAGGGGAGGGGCGGAGATACGCAGTATTTT. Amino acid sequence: CSASVGQGRGGDTQYF.

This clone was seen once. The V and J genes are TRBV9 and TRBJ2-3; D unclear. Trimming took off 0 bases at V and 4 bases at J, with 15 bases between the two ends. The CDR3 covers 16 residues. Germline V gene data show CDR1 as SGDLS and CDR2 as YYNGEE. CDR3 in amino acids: CASSVAAPPSADTQYF. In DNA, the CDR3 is TGTGCCAGCAGCGTAGCGGCTCCCCCGAGCGCAGATACGCAGTATTTT.

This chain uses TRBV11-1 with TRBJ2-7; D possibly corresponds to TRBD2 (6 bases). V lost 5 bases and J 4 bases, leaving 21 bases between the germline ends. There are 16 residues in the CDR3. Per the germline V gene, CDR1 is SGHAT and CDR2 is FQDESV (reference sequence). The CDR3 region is CASSRGDGGSGYEQYF. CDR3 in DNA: TGTGCCAGCAGCCGTGGGGATGGGGGGAGCGGATACGAGCAGTACTTC.

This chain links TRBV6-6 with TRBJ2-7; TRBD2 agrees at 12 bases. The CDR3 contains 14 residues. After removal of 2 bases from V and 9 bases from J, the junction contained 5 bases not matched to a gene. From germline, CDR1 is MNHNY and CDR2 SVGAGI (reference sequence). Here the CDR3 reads CASSYASGGAGQYV. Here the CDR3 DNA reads TGTGCCAGCAGTTACGCTAGCGGGGGGGCCGGGCAGTACGTC.

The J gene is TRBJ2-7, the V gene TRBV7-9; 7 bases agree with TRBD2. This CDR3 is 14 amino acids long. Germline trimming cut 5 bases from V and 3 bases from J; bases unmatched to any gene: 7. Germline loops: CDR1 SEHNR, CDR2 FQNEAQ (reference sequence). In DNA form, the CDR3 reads TGTGCCAGCAGCCGCGCGGGGGACCTCTACGAGCAGTACTTC. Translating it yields CASSRAGDLYEQYF.

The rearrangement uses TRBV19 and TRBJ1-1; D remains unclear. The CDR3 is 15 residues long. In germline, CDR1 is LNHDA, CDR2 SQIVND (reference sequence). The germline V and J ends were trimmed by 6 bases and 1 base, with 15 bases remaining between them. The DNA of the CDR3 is TGTGCCAGTAGGCCCCTACAGAAGACGAACACTGAAGCTTTCTTT. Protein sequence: CASRPLQKTNTEAFF.

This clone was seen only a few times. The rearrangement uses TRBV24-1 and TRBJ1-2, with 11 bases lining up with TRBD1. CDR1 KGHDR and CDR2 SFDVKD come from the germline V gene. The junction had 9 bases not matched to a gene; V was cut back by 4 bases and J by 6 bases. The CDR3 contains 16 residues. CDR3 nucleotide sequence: TGTGCCACCAGTGACCCACGGACAGGGGGCTCGAATGGCTACACCTTC. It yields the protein CATSDPRTGGSNGYTF.

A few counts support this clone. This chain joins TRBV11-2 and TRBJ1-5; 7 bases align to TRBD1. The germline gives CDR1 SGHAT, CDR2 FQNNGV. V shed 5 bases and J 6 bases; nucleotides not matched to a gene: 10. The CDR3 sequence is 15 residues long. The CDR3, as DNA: TGTGCCAGCAGCCGGGCGGCCAGGGGGGTTCAGCCCCAGCATTTT. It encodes CASSRAARGVQPQHF.

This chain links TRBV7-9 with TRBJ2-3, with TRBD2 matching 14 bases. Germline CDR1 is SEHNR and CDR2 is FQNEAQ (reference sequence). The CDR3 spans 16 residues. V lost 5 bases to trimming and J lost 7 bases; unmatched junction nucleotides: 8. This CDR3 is CASSQGTSGSSYTQYF. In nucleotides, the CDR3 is TGTGCCAGCAGCCAAGGGACTAGCGGGAGTTCGTATACGCAGTATTTT.

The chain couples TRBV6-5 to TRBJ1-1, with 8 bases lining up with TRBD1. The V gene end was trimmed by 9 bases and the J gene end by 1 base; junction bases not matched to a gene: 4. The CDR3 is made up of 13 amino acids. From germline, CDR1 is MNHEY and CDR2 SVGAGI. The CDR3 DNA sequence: TGTGCCAGTCAAGGACAGGGGAACACTGAAGCTTTCTTT. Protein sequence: CASQGQGNTEAFF.

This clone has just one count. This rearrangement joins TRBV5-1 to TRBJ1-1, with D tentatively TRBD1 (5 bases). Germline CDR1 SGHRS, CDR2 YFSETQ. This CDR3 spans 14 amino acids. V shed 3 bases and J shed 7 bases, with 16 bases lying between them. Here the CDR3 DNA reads TGCGCCAGCAGCTCCCAGACTGGGGGGTATGAAGCTTTCTTT. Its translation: CASSSQTGGYEAFF.

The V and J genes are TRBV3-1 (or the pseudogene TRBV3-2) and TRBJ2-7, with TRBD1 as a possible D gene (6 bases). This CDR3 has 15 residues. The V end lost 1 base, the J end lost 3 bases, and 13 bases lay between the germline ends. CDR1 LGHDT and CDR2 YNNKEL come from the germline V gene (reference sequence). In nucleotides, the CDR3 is TGTGCCAGCAGCCAAGCCAACACAGGGATCTACGAGCAGTACTTC. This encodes CASSQANTGIYEQYF.